Below are 10 T cell receptor beta chains sequenced from a single sample in a study of cytomegalovirus exposure and HLA in healthy donors (dated by TCRdb to the late 2010s). The method behind the library was the immunoSEQ multiplex PCR assay. A mixture of 60 forward primers for TCR Vbeta segments and 13 reverse primers for TCR Jbeta segments was used in the multiplex PCR. TCRdb mirrors the immuneACCESS table, restricted to in-frame sequences. Some clones are absent from its copies; in checked studies, under half trace to an unresolved V gene, and the reason for the others is unknown. In this sample the table shows about 140,000 clones, over 70% of which occur a single time. The biggest ten clones account for about 1% of the sample. Input material: PBMCs. The receptors originated from a man in his late teens or twenties in good health and CMV-seronegative.

CDR3 in DNA: TGTGCCAGCGGGGTACTAGCTGATTTGGCAGATACGCAGTATTTT. Its protein is CASGVLADLADTQYF. The chain links TRBV28 to TRBJ2-3, with a tentative D call TRBD2 (6 bases). Trimming pared 8 bases from V and 4 bases from J, leaving 19 bases between. The germline V gene has CDR1 MDHEN and CDR2 SYDVKM. CDR3 length equals 15 residues.

The chain employs TRBV5-6 and TRBJ2-2, with 7 bases identical to TRBD1. CDR1 SGHDT and CDR2 YYEEEE come from the germline V gene. V lost 4 bases and J lost 3; bases outside the gene matches: 12. The CDR3 contains 17 residues. CDR3 sequence reads: CASSPINWQGDTGELFF. The CDR3 nucleotides read TGTGCCAGCAGCCCAATCAATTGGCAGGGGGACACCGGGGAGCTGTTTTTT.

The chain employs TRBV4-2 and TRBJ1-2; 7 bases line up with TRBD1. Per the germline V gene, CDR1 is LGHNA and CDR2 is YNFKEQ. There are 14 residues in the CDR3. The V gene end was trimmed by 7 bases and the J gene end by 8 bases; junction bases not matched to a gene: 13. Here the CDR3 DNA reads TGTGCCAGCAACCCCTTAACAGGGGACGGCGGCTACACCTTC. Translated, it gives CASNPLTGDGGYTF.

This chain connects TRBV9 to TRBJ1-2, with 7 bases aligning to TRBD1. The CDR3 has 16 residues. J was trimmed by 5 bases and V by 0 bases; bases with no gene match: 10. Germline CDR1 SGDLS, CDR2 YYNGEE. In DNA form, the CDR3 reads TGTGCCAGCAGCGTAGATCCTCTGGACAGGACATATGGCTACACCTTC. Amino acid sequence: CASSVDPLDRTYGYTF. Full variable domain (remainder filled in from reference TRBV9 and TRBJ1-2): DSGVTQTPKHLITATGQRVTLRCSPRSGDLSVYWYQQSLDQGLQFLIQYYNGEERAKGNILERFSAQQFPDLHSELNLSSLELGDSALYFCASSVDPLDRTYGYTFGSGTRLTVV.

This clone was observed a few times. This rearrangement joins TRBV4-2 to TRBJ1-1; D uncertain. The germline gives CDR1 LGHNA, CDR2 YNFKEQ. The CDR3 sequence is 15 residues long. Trimming pared 4 bases from V and 5 bases from J, leaving 17 bases between. The CDR3 sequence is CASSPSGVQGTEAFF. The CDR3 DNA reads as TGTGCCAGCAGCCCCTCCGGGGTTCAAGGGACTGAAGCTTTCTTT.

The V call is TRBV28, the J call TRBJ1-2; 10 bases are a match to TRBD1. The CDR3 spans 14 residues. Germline loops: CDR1 MDHEN, CDR2 SYDVKM. The V gene end was trimmed by 3 bases and the J gene end by 3 bases; junction bases not matched to a gene: 1. CDR3 region: CASSLGTGDYGYTF. The CDR3 DNA reads TGTGCCAGCAGTTTGGGGACAGGGGACTATGGCTACACCTTC.

The genes are TRBV5-1 and TRBJ2-5; D uncertain. CDR3 length: 12 amino acids. Deletions cut 2 bases from V and 1 base from J, with 3 bases between. The germline CDR1 and CDR2 sequences are SGHRS and YFSETQ. The CDR3 coding sequence is TGCGCCAGCAGCTTCGGCCAAGAGACCCAGTACTTC. Encoded protein: CASSFGQETQYF.

This clone was counted a few times. This chain connects TRBV5-5 to TRBJ1-1; 11 bases match TRBD1. Trimming removed 2 bases from V and 4 bases from J; junction bases left unmatched: 1. Per germline, CDR1 SGHKS and CDR2 YYEKEE (reference sequence). CDR3 length: 14 residues. CDR3 sequence: CASSFGTGGTEAFF. The CDR3 region has the DNA TGTGCCAGCAGCTTTGGGACAGGGGGCACTGAAGCTTTCTTT. The full variable domain, with the rest looked up from reference TRBV5-5 and TRBJ1-1, is DAGVTQSPTHLIKTRGQQVTLRCSPISGHKSVSWYQQVLGQGPQFIFQYYEKEERGRGNFPDRFSARQFPNYSSELNVNALLLGDSALYLCASSFGTGGTEAFFGQGTRLTVV.

The chain joins TRBV27 to TRBJ2-7; D may be TRBD1 (5 bases). The length of the CDR3 is 14 residues. V lost 6 bases and J 5 bases, leaving 17 bases between the germline ends. Germline CDR1 and CDR2: MNHEY and SMNVEV (reference sequence). CDR3: CASRSSTGIHEQYF. The DNA for the CDR3 is TGTGCCAGCAGATCGTCAACAGGCATCCACGAGCAGTACTTC.

The gene calls are TRBV7-9 and TRBJ2-3; D remains unclear. Germline lookup yields CDR1 SEHNR and CDR2 FQNEAQ (reference sequence). Trimming cost V 1 base and J 2 bases, with 13 bases left between them. The CDR3 totals 16 residues. CDR3 in amino acids: CASSLGMAPHTDTQYF. The CDR3 region has the DNA TGTGCCAGCAGCTTAGGCATGGCACCCCACACAGATACGCAGTATTTT.